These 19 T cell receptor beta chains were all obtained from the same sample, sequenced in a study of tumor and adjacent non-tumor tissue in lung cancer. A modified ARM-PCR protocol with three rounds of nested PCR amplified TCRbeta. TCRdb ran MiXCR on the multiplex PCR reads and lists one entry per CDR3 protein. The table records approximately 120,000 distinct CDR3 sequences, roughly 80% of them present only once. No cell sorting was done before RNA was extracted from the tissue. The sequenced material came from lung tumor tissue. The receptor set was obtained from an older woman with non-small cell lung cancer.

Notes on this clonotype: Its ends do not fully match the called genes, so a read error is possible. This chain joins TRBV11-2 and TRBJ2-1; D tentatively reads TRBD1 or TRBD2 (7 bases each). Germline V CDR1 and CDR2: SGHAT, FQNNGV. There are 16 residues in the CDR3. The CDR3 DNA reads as TGTGACAGCAGCTCCAGATCGGGCAGGGGGGGAAATGAGCAGTTCTTC. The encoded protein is CDSSSRSGRGGNEQFF.

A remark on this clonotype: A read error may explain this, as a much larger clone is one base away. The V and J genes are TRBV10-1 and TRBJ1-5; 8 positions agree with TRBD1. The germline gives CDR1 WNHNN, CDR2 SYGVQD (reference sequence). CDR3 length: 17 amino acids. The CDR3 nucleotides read TGCGCCAGCACGACCATGCGAGGGACAGGAAGCAATCAGGCCCAGCATTTT. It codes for CASTTMRGTGSNQAQHF.

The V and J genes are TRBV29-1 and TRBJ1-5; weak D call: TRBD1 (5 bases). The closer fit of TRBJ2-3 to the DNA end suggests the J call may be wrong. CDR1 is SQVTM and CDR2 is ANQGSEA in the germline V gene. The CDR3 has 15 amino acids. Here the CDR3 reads CSVAENSGPNQPQYF. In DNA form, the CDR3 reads TGCAGCGTTGCTGAGAACTCAGGGCCTAATCAGCCCCAGTATTTT.

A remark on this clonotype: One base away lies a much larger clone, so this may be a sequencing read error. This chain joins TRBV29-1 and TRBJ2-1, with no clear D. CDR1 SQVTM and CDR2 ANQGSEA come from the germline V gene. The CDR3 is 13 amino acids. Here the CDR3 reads CSVTSSSYSEQFF. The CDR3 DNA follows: TGCAGCGTCACTTCTTCCTCCTACAGTGAGCAGTTCTTC.

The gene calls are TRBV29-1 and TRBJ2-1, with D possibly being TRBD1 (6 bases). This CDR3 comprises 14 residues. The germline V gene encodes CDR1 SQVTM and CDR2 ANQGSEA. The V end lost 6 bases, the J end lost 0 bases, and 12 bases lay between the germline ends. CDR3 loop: CSVDPTGSYNEQFF. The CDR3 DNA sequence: TGCAGCGTAGATCCGACAGGCTCCTACAATGAGCAGTTCTTC.

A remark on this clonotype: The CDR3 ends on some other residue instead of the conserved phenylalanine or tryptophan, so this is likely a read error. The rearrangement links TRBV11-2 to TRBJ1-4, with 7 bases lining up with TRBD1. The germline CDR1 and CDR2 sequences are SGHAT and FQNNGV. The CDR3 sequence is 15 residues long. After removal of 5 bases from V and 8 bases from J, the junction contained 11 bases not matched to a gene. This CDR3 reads CASSQRTGQYEKLFY. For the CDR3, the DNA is TGTGCCAGCAGCCAACGGACAGGCCAATACGAAAAACTGTTTTAT.

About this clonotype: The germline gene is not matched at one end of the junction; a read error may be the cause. The CDR3 loop is CTSSLLLGTAKYGYTF. The CDR3 DNA reads as TGTACCAGCAGCTTACTCCTCGGGACAGCCAAGTATGGCTACACCTTC. This chain links TRBV11-2 with TRBJ1-2, with 7 bases matching TRBD1. Germline V gene data show CDR1 as SGHAT and CDR2 as FQNNGV. This CDR3 comprises 16 residues.

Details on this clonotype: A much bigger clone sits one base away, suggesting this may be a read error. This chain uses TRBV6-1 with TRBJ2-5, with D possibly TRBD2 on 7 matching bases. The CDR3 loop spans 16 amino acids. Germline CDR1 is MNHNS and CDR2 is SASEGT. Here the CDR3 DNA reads TGTACCAGCAGTGCGGAAGGCGGGGGCGGGTTCGAGACCCAGTACTTC. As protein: CTSSAEGGGGFETQYF.

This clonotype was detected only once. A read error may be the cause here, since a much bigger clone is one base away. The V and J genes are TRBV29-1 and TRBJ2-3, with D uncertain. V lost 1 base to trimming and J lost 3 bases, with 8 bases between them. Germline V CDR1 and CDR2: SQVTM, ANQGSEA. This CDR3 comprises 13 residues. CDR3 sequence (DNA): TGCAGCGTTGAAGTGGGAACTACAGATACGCAGTATTTT. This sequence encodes CSVEVGTTDTQYF.

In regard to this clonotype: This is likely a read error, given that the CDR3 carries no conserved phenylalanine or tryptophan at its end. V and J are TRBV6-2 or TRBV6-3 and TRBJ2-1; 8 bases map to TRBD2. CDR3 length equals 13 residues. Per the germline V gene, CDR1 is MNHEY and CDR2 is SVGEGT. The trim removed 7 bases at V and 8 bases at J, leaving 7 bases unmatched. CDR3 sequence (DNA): TGTGCCAGCATCGATAGCGGGAAGGATGAGCAGTTCTTA. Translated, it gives CASIDSGKDEQFL.

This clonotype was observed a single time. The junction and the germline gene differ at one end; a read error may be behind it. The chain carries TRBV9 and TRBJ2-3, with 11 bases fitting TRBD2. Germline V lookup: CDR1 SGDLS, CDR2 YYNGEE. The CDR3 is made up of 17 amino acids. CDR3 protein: CASSVGTSGGQKDTQYF. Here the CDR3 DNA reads TGTGCCAGCAGCGTAGGAACTAGCGGGGGACAAAAAGATACACAGTATTTT.

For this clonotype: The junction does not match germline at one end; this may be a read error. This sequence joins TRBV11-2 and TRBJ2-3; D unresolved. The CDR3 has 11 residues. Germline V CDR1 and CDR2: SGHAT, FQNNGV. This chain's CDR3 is CASSLMDTQYF. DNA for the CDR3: TGTGCTAGCAGCTTAATGGACACGCAGTATTTT.

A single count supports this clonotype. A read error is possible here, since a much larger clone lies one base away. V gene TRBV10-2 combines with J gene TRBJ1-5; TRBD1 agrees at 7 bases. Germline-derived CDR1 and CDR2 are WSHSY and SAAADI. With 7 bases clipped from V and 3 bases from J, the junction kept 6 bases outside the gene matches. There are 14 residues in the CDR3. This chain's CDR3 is CASIPGGSNQPQHF. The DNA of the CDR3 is TGCGCCAGCATCCCAGGGGGGTCCAATCAGCCCCAGCATTTT.

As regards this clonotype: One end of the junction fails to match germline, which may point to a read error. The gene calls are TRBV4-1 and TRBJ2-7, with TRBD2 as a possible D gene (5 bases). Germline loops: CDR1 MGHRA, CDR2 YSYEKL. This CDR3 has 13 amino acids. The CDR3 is CVSSQGSGYEQYF. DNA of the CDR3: TGCGTCAGCAGCCAAGGAAGCGGCTACGAACAGTACTTC.

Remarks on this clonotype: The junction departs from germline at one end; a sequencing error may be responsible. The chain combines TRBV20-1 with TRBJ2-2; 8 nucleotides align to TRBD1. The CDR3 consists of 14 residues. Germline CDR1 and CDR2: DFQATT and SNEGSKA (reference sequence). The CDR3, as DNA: TGCAGTGTTAGAGGGACAGGAGACACCGGGGAGATGTTTTTT. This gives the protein CSVRGTGDTGEMFF.

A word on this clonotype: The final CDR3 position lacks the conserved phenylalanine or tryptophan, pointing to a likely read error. The CDR3 region has the DNA TGTGTCACCCGGGTGGACTCTGGAAATACCATATATTTA. Translation gives CVTRVDSGNTIYL. The V and J genes are TRBV11-3 and TRBJ1-3; D is undetermined. There are 13 residues in the CDR3. CDR1 is SGHNT and CDR2 is YENEEA in the germline V gene.

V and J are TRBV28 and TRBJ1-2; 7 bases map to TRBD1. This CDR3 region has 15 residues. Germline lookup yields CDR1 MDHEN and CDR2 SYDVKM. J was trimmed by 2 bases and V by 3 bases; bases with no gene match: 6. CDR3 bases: TGTGCCAGCAGTTTGACAGGGAGGGGGAACTATGGCTACACCTTC. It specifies CASSLTGRGNYGYTF.

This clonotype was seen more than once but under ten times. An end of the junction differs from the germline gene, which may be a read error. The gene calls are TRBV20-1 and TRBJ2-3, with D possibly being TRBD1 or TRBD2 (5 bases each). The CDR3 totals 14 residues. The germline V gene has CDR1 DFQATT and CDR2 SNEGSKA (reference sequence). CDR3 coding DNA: TGCAGTGCTAGTGAGGGGCTTAGCACGGATACGCAGTATTTT. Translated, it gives CSASEGLSTDTQYF.

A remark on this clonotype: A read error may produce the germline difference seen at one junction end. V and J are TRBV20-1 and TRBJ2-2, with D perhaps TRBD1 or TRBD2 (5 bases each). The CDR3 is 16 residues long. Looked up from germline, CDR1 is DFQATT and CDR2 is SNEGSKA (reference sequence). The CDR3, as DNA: TGTAGTGCTAGAAATGAGAGAGGGGTGCACACCGGGGAGCTGTTTTTT. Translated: CSARNERGVHTGELFF.